The rows below give T cell receptor beta chains drawn from one sample of a study of T cells in Graves' hyperthyroidism and ophthalmopathy. One entry per CDR3 protein results from TCRdb running MiXCR on the multiplex PCR reads. The repertoire holds 350,000 to 400,000 distinct CDR3 sequences, with about 15% as singletons. What was sequenced was blood. The source is an older woman with Graves' hyperthyroidism. Each CDR3 is given with its conserved first and last residue. The D gene is left open where the match is weak. The size field is filled for only some rows; it gives once, few, many or a size class.

V	J	size	D	DNA	CDR3
TRBV10-3	TRBJ2-5	many	TRBD2	TGTGCCATCAGTGGAGGCTGGGCTAGCGGGGAAGGCCAAGAGACCCAGTACTTC	CAISGGWASGEGQETQYF
TRBV24-1	TRBJ2-5	many	NA	TGTGCCACCAGTCCCCGAAGGGGATACAGAGGTTACGAGACCCAGTACTTC	CATSPRRGYRGYETQYF
TRBV7-9	TRBJ1-1	many	TRBD1	TGTGCCAGCAGCCCCCTGGGACAGGGAAACACTGAAGCTTTCTTT	CASSPLGQGNTEAFF
TRBV20-1	TRBJ2-1	few	TRBD2	TGCAGTGCTCAGGCTAGCGGGTTCTCCTACAATGAGCAGTTCTTC	CSAQASGFSYNEQFF
TRBV7-3	TRBJ2-3	few	NA	TGTGCCAGCAGCTTAAATCCCAGGGCTGGAGATACGCAGTATTTT	CASSLNPRAGDTQYF
TRBV18	TRBJ2-3	few	NA	TGTGCCAGCTCCTCAAACTGGGACTTCACAGATACGCAGTATTTT	CASSSNWDFTDTQYF
TRBV12-3/TRBV12-4	TRBJ1-5	many	TRBD1	TGTGCCAGCAGTTTGACAGGGGGCGTTCAGCCCCAGCATTTT	CASSLTGGVQPQHF
TRBV11-2	TRBJ2-2	many	TRBD1	TGTGCCAGCAGCTTCCTCCCGCAGGGGGACACCGGGGAGCTGTTTTTT	CASSFLPQGDTGELFF
TRBV27	TRBJ2-3	many	TRBD2	TGTGCCAGCAGTTCTGGGGGGGGATTCCGCACAGATACGCAGTATTTT	CASSSGGGFRTDTQYF
TRBV5-1	TRBJ1-3	NA	NA	TGCGCCAGCAGCTTGGTTTCGCTAAGGGACATAGCTGGAAACACCATATATTTT	CASSLVSLRDIAGNTIYF
TRBV2	TRBJ1-2	NA	NA	TGTGCCAGCATGCGGCAGAACCATGGCTACACCTTC	CASMRQNHGYTF
TRBV20-1	TRBJ2-3	many	TRBD2	TGCAGTGCTAGAGTTTTGACTAGCGGGAGCCTTGAGGCAGATACGCAGTATTTT	CSARVLTSGSLEADTQYF
TRBV27	TRBJ1-2	NA	TRBD1	TGTGCCAGCAGTTTATCTGGGACAGGGGCCCTCTATGACTACACCTTC	CASSLSGTGALYDYTF
TRBV5-1	TRBJ2-5	many	NA	TGCGCCAGCAGCTTGGACCCAGGGGAAGAGACCCAGTACTTC	CASSLDPGEETQYF
TRBV11-1	TRBJ1-5	NA	TRBD1	TGTGCCAGTAGTGTCAGGACAGGGGCTGGTAATCAGCCCCAGCATTTT	CASSVRTGAGNQPQHF
TRBV28	TRBJ1-6	many	TRBD1	TGTGCCAGCAGTCGGACAGGGGGAACCTATAATTCACCCCTCCACTTT	CASSRTGGTYNSPLHF
TRBV5-1	TRBJ2-7	few	NA	TGCGCCAGCAGCTTGGGTACAGTAGCCGAGCAGTACTTC	CASSLGTVAEQYF
TRBV6-2/TRBV6-3	TRBJ2-7	NA	TRBD1	TGTGCCAGCAGTTTTTCCGGGACAGGGGCCTACGAGCAGTACTTC	CASSFSGTGAYEQYF
TRBV18	TRBJ2-5	many	TRBD2	TGTGCCAGCTCACCCGGGACTAGCGCAGAGACCCAGTACTTC	CASSPGTSAETQYF
TRBV6-1	TRBJ2-1	many	TRBD1	TGTGCCAGCAGACCACAGGGGGCTGTATCGGGTGAGCAGTTCTTC	CASRPQGAVSGEQFF
TRBV24-1	TRBJ2-1	many	NA	TGTGCCACCAGTGACCAACGTAGTAATGAGCAGTTCTTC	CATSDQRSNEQFF
TRBV11-3	TRBJ2-1	few	TRBD2	TGTGCCAGCAGTGAATTGGGTGCGGGGGGGATGAATGAGCAGTTCTTC	CASSELGAGGMNEQFF
TRBV11-2	TRBJ2-7	many	NA	TGTGCCAGCAGCTTATTTGAGGAAATCCTCTACGAGCAGTACTTC	CASSLFEEILYEQYF
TRBV27	TRBJ2-7	NA	TRBD2	TGTGCCAGCAAGAAACCTGCTAGCGGGAGTCGCTACGAGCAGTACTTC	CASKKPASGSRYEQYF
TRBV19	TRBJ1-6	NA	NA	TGTGCCAGTAGTACACTGGGACATTCACCCCTCCACTTT	CASSTLGHSPLHF
TRBV19	TRBJ1-2	NA	NA	TGTGCCAGTAGTATCTTGGGCGGGACCTCTGACGGCTACACCTTC	CASSILGGTSDGYTF
TRBV27	TRBJ1-1	many	NA	TGTGCCAGCAGTTTAGGGGGGCAGAGGGAAGCTTTCTTT	CASSLGGQREAFF
TRBV6-2/TRBV6-3	TRBJ2-5	many	TRBD1	TGTGCCAGCAGTTACTCCCTTGGACAGGGAACCCTAGGGGAGACCCAGTACTTC	CASSYSLGQGTLGETQYF
TRBV19	TRBJ1-1	many	NA	TGTGCCAGTAGTAGAAATCAGGGGCCGAACACTGAAGCTTTCTTT	CASSRNQGPNTEAFF
TRBV20-1	TRBJ2-3	many	NA	TGCAGTGCCAAAGACCCGCCCCACACAGATACGCAGTATTTT	CSAKDPPHTDTQYF
TRBV27	TRBJ2-1	many	NA	TGTGCCAGCAGTTCCCGGGCATCCTACAATGAGCAGTTCTTC	CASSSRASYNEQFF
TRBV6-5	TRBJ2-1	NA	TRBD2	TGTGCCAGCAGTTTTGTTGGAGGGAGGGCCGTCATCAATGAGCAGTTCTTC	CASSFVGGRAVINEQFF
TRBV20-1	TRBJ2-7	NA	TRBD2	TGCAGCGCCCTGCTGCCCGGACTAGCGGGAGACCCCTACGAGCAGTACTTC	CSALLPGLAGDPYEQYF
TRBV12-3/TRBV12-4	TRBJ1-1	NA	TRBD1	TGTGCCAGCAGTTTCAGGGGACAGGGGTTAGCTTTCTTT	CASSFRGQGLAFF
TRBV2	TRBJ2-1	many	NA	TGTGCCAGCAGGGGCGAAACCAAGTCCTACAATGAGCAGTTCTTC	CASRGETKSYNEQFF
TRBV30	TRBJ1-1	many	NA	TGTGCCTGGAGTGTACGGGGGGCGGGGAACACTGAAGCTTTCTTT	CAWSVRGAGNTEAFF
TRBV20-1	TRBJ2-3	NA	NA	TGCAGTGCTCCGGGAGAAGGACGGGATACGCAGTATTTT	CSAPGEGRDTQYF